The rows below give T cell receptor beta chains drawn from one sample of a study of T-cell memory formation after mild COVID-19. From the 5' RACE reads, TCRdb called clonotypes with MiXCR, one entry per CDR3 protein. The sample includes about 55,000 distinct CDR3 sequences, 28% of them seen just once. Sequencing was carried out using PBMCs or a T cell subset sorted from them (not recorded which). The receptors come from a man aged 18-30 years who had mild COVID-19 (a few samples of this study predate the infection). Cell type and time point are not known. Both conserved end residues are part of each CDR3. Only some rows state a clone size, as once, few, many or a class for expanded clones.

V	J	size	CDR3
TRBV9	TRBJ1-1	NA	CASSARGRFTEAFF
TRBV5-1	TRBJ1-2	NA	CASSFGQGRGYTF
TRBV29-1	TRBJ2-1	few	CSVPGTVSSYNEQFF
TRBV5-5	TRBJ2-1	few	CASTDFIWGEQFF
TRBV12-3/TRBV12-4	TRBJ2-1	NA	CATRTSGGAYNEQFF
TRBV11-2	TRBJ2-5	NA	CASSLAGQEETQYF
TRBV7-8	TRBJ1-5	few	CASSKTEGITQPQHF
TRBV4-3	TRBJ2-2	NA	CASSPGLAVNTGELFF
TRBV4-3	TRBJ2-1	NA	CASSQTGNNEQFF
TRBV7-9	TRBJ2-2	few	CASSLTLAGNTGELFF
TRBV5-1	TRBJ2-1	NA	CASSLRDRRAHNEQFF
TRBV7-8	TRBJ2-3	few	CASSLFAGGSDTQYF
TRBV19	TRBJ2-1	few	CASSIGSGNEQFF
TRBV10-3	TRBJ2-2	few	CAIRKLEIANTGELFF
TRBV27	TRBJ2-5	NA	CASSLSGGYLGETQYF
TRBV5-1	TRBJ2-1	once	CASSAGTRPYNEQFF
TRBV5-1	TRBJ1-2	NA	CASSATFNRVGNYGYTF
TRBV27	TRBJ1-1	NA	CASSFSPTGNTEAFF
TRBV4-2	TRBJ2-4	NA	CASSRSGVDKNIQYF
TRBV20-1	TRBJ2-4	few	CSARDWRALTSIQYF
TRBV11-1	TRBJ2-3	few	CASSLVGSGPADTQYF
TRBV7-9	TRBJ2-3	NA	CASSPQGRGGTDTQYF
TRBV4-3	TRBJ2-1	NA	CASSQDPPGTRDEQFF
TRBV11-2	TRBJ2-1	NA	CASSTSTTGGGYNEQFF
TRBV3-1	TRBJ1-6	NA	CASSQDWDRKFSPLHF
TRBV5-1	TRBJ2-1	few	CASSFLGGNMNEQFF
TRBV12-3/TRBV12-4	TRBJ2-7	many	CASRASGTWQEQYF
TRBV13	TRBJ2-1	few	CASKAGSSYNEQFF
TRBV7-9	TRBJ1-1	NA	CASSPSGLLNTEAFF
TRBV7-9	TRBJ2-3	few	CASSFSGVEDTQYF
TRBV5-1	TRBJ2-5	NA	CASSHTTPYQETQYF
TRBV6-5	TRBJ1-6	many	CASSPGYYNSPLHF
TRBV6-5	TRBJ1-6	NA	CASSNRVGNSPLHF
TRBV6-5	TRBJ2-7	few	CASSYSDRVYEQYF
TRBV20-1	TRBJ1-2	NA	CSAIRRQGNYGYTF
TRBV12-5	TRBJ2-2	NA	CASGTTSGSTGELFF
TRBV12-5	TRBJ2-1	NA	CASGLVRNEQFF
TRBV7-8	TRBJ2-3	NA	CASSTPTDTQYF
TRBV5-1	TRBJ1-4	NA	CASSLTGEITTNEKLFF
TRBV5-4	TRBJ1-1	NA	CASSLIGQGTGWDAEAFF
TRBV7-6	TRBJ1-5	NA	CASSPRPSGGSQPQHF
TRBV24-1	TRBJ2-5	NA	CATSQRRVKTQYF